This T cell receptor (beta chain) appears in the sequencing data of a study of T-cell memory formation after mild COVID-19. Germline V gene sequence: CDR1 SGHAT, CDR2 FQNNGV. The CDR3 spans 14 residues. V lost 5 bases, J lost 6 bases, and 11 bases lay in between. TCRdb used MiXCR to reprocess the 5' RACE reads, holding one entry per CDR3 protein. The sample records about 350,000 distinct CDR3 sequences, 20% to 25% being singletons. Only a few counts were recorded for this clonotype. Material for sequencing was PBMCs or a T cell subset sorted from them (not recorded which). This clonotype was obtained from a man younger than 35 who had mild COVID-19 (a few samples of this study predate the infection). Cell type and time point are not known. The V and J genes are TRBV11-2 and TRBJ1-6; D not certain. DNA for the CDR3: TGTGCCAGCAGCCCTCAATCGTCTAATTCACCCCTCCACTTT. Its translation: CASSPQSSNSPLHF.